The 17 T cell receptor beta chains listed next were all sequenced from one sample in a study of blood T cell repertoires in COVID-19. TCRdb keeps only in-frame clones here, not all; method: immunoSEQ multiplex PCR. Here the sample spans around 16,000 clones, 75% to 85% being singletons. The material sequenced was peripheral blood. The receptors originated from a man of 80 years or more with active or convalescent COVID-19.

This chain uses TRBV5-8 with TRBJ1-2; 9 bases are shared with TRBD1. CDR3 length: 13 residues. Unmatched junction bases numbered 5, after V lost 4 bases and J lost 7 bases. CDR1 and CDR2 (germline): SGHTS, YDEGEE. CDR3 sequence reads: CASSLGTGLGYTF. The CDR3 nucleotides read TGTGCCAGCAGCCTTGGGACAGGGCTTGGCTACACCTTC.

This clone was found a few times. The chain couples TRBV7-9 to TRBJ2-1; the D gene is possibly TRBD1 (6 bases). V lost 10 bases, J lost 9 bases, and 7 bases lay in between. Germline V lookup: CDR1 SEHNR, CDR2 FQNEAQ (reference sequence). The CDR3 consists of 9 residues. The CDR3 spells CATGVEQFF. The CDR3 DNA reads TGTGCCACAGGGGTTGAGCAGTTCTTC.

V is TRBV6-6 and J is TRBJ1-1, with 7 bases that match TRBD1. V shed 7 bases and J 0 bases; nucleotides not matched to a gene: 2. CDR1 and CDR2 from the germline V gene are MNHNY and SVGAGI (reference sequence). CDR3 size: 13 residues. The CDR3 region is CASKQGLNTEAFF. As DNA, the CDR3 is TGTGCCAGCAAACAGGGGTTGAACACTGAAGCTTTCTTT.

The genes are TRBV3-1 (or the pseudogene TRBV3-2) and TRBJ1-5; D possibly corresponds to TRBD1 (6 bases). Germline V CDR1 and CDR2: LGHDT, YNNKEL (reference sequence). V dropped 4 bases and J dropped 4 bases, with 11 bases sitting between them. This CDR3 region has 14 residues. The CDR3 bases are TGTGCCAGCAGCCTGGGGGGGCTGAATCAGCCCCAGCATTTT. It encodes CASSLGGLNQPQHF.

The chain combines TRBV27 with TRBJ1-2; D is undetermined. The CDR3 loop spans 14 amino acids. Germline V lookup: CDR1 MNHEY, CDR2 SMNVEV (reference sequence). With 2 bases removed from V and 4 bases from J, the gap between germline ends came to 11 bases. CDR3 nucleotides: TGTGCCAGCAGTTTAGGAGGGTACCCCTATGGCTACACCTTC. Its translation: CASSLGGYPYGYTF.

The chain combines TRBV30 with TRBJ1-1, with TRBD1 identical over 8 bases. This CDR3 region has 15 residues. From germline, CDR1 is GTSNPN and CDR2 SVGIG (reference sequence). V was pared by 2 bases and J by 3 bases, with 8 bases of the junction left unmatched. The CDR3, as DNA: TGTGCCTGGAGTCAGGGGGCTGTCGGGGACACTGAAGCTTTCTTT. As protein: CAWSQGAVGDTEAFF.

The chain has TRBV2 and TRBJ1-4, with unresolved D. V was clipped by 8 bases and J by 7 bases, with 14 bases between them. The CDR3 totals 13 residues. Germline CDR1 and CDR2: SNHLY and FYNNEI. The CDR3 here is CASERGSSEKLFF. The CDR3 coding sequence is TGTGCCAGCGAAAGAGGGTCTTCTGAAAAACTGTTTTTT.

V usage is TRBV12-3 or TRBV12-4 and J usage is TRBJ1-2; D gene uncertain. The CDR3 totals 13 residues. Trimming removed 3 bases from V and 7 bases from J, with 12 bases in between. The CDR3 bases are TGTGCCAGCAGTTTGACACCGGGAGGTGGCTACACCTTC. It encodes CASSLTPGGGYTF.

The chain couples TRBV6-5 to TRBJ2-5; 9 nucleotides agree with TRBD2. Germline V gene lookup returns CDR1 MNHEY and CDR2 SVGAGI. After removal of 4 bases from V and 2 bases from J, the junction contained 5 bases not matched to a gene. This CDR3 region has 15 residues. CDR3 amino acids: CASSLIAGEQETQYF. In DNA, the CDR3 is TGTGCCAGCAGTTTGATAGCGGGGGAACAAGAGACCCAGTACTTC.

This chain joins TRBV24-1 and TRBJ2-7; a weak D match, TRBD2 (6 bases). V was trimmed by 6 bases and J by 2 bases, leaving 13 bases between them. The CDR3 spans 14 residues. The germline V gene has CDR1 KGHDR and CDR2 SFDVKD. CDR3 residues: CATSPAGSTYEQYF. The CDR3 coding sequence is TGTGCCACCAGTCCCGCGGGGTCTACCTACGAGCAGTACTTC.

The chain recombines TRBV11-2 with TRBJ2-5, with D tentatively TRBD2 (5 bases). The CDR3 is 15 amino acids. The ends were cut back, 4 bases at V and 2 bases at J, with 14 bases in the middle. CDR1 is SGHAT, CDR2 FQNNGV, per germline. The CDR3 protein is CASSSATGLQETQYF. The DNA for the CDR3 is TGTGCCAGCAGCTCTGCAACTGGACTGCAAGAGACCCAGTACTTC. Variable domain in full (rest from reference TRBV11-2 and TRBJ2-5): EAGVAQSPRYKIIEKRQSVAFWCNPISGHATLYWYQQILGQGPKLLIQFQNNGVVDDSQLPKDRFSAERLKGVDSTLKIQPAKLEDSAVYLCASSSATGLQETQYFGPGTRLLVL.

The chain combines TRBV2 with TRBJ2-3; 7 nucleotides match TRBD1. CDR1 is SNHLY and CDR2 is FYNNEI in the germline V gene. The CDR3 extends over 14 amino acids. J was trimmed by 2 bases and V by 4 bases; bases with no gene match: 3. CDR3 residues: CASSAGTATDTQYF. The CDR3 region has the DNA TGTGCCAGCAGTGCCGGGACAGCCACAGATACGCAGTATTTT.

The V and J genes are TRBV5-5 and TRBJ2-1; D may be TRBD2 (6 bases). The CDR3 is 15 amino acids. The germline V gene encodes CDR1 SGHKS and CDR2 YYEKEE (reference sequence). V was shortened by 1 base and J by 4 bases, with 12 bases between the two germline ends. The CDR3 region is CASSLLAGRYNEQFF. CDR3 in DNA: TGTGCCAGCAGCTTGCTGGCGGGGAGGTACAATGAGCAGTTCTTC.

The rearrangement joins TRBV7-2 to TRBJ1-5; a weak D match, TRBD1 (6 bases). Germline V gene lookup returns CDR1 SGHTA and CDR2 FQGNSA. CDR3 length: 15 residues. Trimming cost V 4 bases and J 3 bases, with 13 bases left between them. CDR3 nucleotide sequence: TGTGCCAGCAGCTCAGGACAGACTAACAATCAGCCCCAGCATTTT. Its protein is CASSSGQTNNQPQHF.

J is TRBJ2-7 and V is TRBV6-6, with D possibly TRBD1 on 5 matching bases. V dropped 2 bases and J dropped 7 bases, with 15 bases sitting between them. The V gene's germline CDR1 is MNHNY and CDR2 SVGAGI (reference sequence). The CDR3 has 14 residues. CDR3 nucleotide sequence: TGTGCCAGCAGTTACGGGGCTACCATCGGGGAGCAGTACTTC. Its translation: CASSYGATIGEQYF.

This chain uses TRBV4-1 with TRBJ2-1, with 7 bases that match TRBD2. CDR1 is MGHRA, CDR2 YSYEKL, per germline. CDR3 length: 15 residues. With V trimmed by 2 bases and J by 7 bases, 8 bases remained unmatched. CDR3 amino acids: CASSQPRTRRNEQFF. The DNA of the CDR3 is TGCGCCAGCAGCCAACCTAGGACTAGACGGAATGAGCAGTTCTTC.

The chain uses TRBV12-5 and TRBJ1-1; D ambiguous. V lost 3 bases and J 1 base, leaving 6 bases between the germline ends. The CDR3 runs to 13 residues. Germline loops: CDR1 LGHNT, CDR2 FRNRAP. CDR3 amino acids: CASGFGGNTEAFF. The CDR3 DNA is TGTGCTAGTGGTTTCGGAGGGAACACTGAAGCTTTCTTT.